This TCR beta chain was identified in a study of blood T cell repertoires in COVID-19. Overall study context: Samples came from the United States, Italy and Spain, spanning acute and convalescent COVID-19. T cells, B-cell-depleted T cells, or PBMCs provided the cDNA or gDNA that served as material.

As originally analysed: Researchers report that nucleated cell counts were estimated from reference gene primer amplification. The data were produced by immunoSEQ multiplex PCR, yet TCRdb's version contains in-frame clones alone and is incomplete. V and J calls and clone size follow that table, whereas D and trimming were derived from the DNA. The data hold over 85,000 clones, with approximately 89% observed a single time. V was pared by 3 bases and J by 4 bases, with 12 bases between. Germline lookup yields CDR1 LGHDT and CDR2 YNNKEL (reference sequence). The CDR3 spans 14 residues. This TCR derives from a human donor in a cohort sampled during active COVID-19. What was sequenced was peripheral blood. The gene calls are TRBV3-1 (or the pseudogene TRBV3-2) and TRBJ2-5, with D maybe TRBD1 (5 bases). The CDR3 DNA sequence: TGTGCCAGCAGCCATGGACACGGGCCAGAGACCCAGTACTTC. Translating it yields CASSHGHGPETQYF.